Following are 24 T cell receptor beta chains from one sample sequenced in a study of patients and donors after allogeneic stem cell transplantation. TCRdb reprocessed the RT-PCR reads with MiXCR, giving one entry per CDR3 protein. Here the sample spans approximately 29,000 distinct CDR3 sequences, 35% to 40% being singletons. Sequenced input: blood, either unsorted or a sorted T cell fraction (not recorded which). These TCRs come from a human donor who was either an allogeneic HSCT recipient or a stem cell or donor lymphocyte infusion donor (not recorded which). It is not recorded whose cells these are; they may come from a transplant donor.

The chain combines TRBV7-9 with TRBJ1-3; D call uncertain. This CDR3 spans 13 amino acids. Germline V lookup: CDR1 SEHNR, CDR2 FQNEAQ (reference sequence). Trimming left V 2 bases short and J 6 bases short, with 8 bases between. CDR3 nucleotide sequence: TGTGCCAGCAGCTTACCTAGGGAAAACACCATATATTTT. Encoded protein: CASSLPRENTIYF.

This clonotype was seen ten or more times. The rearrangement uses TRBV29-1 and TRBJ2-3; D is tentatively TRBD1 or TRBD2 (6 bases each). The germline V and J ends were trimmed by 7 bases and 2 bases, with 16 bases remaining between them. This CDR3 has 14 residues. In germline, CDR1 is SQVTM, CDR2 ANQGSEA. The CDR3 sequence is CSAGGRANTDTQYF. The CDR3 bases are TGCAGCGCCGGGGGCAGAGCCAACACAGATACGCAGTATTTT.

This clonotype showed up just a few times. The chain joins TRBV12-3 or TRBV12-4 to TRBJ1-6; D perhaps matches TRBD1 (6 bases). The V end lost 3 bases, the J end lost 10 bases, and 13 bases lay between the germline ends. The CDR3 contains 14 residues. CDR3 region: CASSFRGHGSPLHF. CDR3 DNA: TGTGCCAGCAGTTTCCGGGGGCATGGGTCACCCCTCCACTTT.

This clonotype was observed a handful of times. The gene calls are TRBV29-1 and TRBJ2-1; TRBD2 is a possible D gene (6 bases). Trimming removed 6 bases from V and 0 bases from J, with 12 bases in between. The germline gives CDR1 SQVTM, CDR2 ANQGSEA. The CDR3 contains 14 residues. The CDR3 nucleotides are TGCAGCGTGCGACTAGAAGGCTCCTACAATGAGCAGTTCTTC. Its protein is CSVRLEGSYNEQFF.

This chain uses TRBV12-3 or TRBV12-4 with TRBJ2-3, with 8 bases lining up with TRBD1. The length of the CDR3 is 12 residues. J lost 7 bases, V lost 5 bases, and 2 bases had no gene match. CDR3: CASSRQGYTQYF. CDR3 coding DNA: TGTGCCAGCAGTCGACAGGGGTATACGCAGTATTTT.

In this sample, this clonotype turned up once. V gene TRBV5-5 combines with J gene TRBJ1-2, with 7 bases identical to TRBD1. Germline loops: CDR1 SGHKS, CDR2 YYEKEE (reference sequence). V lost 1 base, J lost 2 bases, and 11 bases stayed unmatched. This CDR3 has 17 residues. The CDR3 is CASSLSPLLQGNYGYTF. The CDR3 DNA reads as TGTGCCAGCAGCTTGTCCCCACTCCTACAGGGGAACTATGGCTACACCTTC.

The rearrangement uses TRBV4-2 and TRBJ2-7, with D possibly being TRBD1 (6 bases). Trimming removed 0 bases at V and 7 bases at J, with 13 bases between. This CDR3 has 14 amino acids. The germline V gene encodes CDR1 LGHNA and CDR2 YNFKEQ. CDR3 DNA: TGTGCCAGCAGCCAAGAGGACTTCCAGGGGGAGCAGTACTTC. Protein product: CASSQEDFQGEQYF.

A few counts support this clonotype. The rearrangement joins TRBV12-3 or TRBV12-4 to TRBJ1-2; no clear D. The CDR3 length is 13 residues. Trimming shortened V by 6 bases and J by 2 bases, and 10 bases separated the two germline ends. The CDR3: CASRTRANYGYTF. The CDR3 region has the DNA TGTGCCAGCAGGACAAGGGCCAACTATGGCTACACCTTC.

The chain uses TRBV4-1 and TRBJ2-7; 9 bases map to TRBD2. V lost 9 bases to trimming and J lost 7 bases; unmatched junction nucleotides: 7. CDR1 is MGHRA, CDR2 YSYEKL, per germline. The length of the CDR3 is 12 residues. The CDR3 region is CASSGLAPEQYF. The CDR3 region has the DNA TGCGCCAGTTCGGGACTAGCACCTGAGCAGTACTTC.

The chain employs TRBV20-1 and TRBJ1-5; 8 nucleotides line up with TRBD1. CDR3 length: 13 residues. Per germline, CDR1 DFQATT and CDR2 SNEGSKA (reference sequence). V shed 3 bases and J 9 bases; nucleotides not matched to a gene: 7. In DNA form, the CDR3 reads TGCAGTGCTAGGGGACAGGAGCTTTTGCCCCAGCATTTT. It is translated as CSARGQELLPQHF.

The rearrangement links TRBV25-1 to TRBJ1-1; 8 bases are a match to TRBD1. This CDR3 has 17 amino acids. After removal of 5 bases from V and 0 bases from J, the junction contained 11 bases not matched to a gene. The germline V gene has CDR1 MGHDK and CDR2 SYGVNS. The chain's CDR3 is CASSRRDRPPMNTEAFF. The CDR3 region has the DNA TGTGCCAGCAGTCGCCGGGACAGGCCTCCAATGAACACTGAAGCTTTCTTT. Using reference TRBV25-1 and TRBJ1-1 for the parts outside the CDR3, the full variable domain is EADIYQTPRYLVIGTGKKITLECSQTMGHDKMYWYQQDPGMELHLIHYSYGVNSTEKGDLSSESTVSRIRTEHFPLTLESARPSHTSQYLCASSRRDRPPMNTEAFFGQGTRLTVV.

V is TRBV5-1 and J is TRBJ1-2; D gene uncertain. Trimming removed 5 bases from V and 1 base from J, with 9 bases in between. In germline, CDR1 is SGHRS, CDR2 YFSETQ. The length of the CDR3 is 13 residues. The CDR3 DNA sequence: TGCGCCAGCAGGCTGGACGATAACTATGGCTACACCTTC. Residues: CASRLDDNYGYTF.

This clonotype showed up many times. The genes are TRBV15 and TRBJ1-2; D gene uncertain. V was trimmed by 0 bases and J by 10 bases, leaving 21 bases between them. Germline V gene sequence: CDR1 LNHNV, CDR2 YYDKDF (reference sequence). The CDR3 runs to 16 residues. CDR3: CATSRDRIDPYSTYTF. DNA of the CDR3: TGTGCCACCAGCAGAGATCGGATAGATCCCTACTCTACCTACACCTTC.

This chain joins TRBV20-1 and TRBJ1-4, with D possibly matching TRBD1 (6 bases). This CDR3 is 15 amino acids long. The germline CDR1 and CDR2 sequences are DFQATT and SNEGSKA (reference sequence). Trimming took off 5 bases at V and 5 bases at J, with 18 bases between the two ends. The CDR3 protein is CSALMAGGQNEKLFF. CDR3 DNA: TGCAGTGCTCTCATGGCGGGGGGCCAGAATGAAAAACTGTTTTTT.

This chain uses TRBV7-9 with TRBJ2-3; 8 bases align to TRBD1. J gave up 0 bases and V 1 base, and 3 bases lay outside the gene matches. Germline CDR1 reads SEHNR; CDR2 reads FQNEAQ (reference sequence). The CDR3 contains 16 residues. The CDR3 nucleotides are TGTGCCAGCAGCTTAGATCAGGGGGCTAGCACAGATACGCAGTATTTT. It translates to CASSLDQGASTDTQYF.

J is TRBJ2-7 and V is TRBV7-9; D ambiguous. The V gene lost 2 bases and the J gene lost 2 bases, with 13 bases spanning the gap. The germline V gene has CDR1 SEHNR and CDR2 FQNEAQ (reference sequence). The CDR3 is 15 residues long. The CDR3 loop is CASSLPLDIAYEQYF. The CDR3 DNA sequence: TGTGCCAGCAGCTTACCCCTCGACATCGCCTACGAGCAGTACTTC. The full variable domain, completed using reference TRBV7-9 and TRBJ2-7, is DTGVSQNPRHKITKRGQNVTFRCDPISEHNRLYWYRQTLGQGPEFLTYFQNEAQLEKSRLLSDRFSAERPKGSFSTLEIQRTEQGDSAMYLCASSLPLDIAYEQYFGPGTRLTVT.

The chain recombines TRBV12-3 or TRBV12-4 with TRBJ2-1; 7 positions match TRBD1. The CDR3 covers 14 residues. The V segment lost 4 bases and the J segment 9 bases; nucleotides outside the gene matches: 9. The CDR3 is CASSSYRGVSEQFF. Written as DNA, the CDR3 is TGTGCCAGCAGTTCCTACAGGGGTGTCTCTGAGCAGTTCTTC.

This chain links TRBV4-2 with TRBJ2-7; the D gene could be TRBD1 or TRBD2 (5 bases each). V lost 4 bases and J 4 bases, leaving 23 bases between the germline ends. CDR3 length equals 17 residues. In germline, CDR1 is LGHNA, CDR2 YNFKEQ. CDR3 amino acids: CASSRLRGTPDDYEQYF. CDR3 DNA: TGTGCCAGCAGCCGCCTGAGAGGGACCCCGGACGATTACGAGCAGTACTTC.

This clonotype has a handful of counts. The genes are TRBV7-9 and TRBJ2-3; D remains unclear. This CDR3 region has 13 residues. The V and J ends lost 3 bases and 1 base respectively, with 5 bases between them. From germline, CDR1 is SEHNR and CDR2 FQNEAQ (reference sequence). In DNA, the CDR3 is TGTGCCAGCAGCTTTTCGGGCACAGATACGCAGTATTTT. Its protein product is CASSFSGTDTQYF.

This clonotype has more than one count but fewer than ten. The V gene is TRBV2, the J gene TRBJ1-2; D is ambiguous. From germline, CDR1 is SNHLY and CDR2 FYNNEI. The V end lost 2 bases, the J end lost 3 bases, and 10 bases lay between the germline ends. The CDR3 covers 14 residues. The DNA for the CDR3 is TGTGCCAGCAGTGAAAACCGCAACGACTATGGCTACACCTTC. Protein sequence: CASSENRNDYGYTF.

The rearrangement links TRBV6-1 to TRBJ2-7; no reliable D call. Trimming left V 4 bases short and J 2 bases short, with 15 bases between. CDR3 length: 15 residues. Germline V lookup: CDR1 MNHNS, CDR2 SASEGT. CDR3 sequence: CASSGAVSSPYEQYF. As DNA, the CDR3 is TGTGCCAGCAGTGGTGCCGTCTCCTCTCCCTACGAGCAGTACTTC.

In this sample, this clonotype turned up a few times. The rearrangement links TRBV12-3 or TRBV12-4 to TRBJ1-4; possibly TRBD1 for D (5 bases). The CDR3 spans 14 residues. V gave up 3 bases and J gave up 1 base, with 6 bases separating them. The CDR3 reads CASSFGGTNEKLFF. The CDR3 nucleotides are TGTGCCAGCAGTTTTGGGGGAACTAATGAAAAACTGTTTTTT.

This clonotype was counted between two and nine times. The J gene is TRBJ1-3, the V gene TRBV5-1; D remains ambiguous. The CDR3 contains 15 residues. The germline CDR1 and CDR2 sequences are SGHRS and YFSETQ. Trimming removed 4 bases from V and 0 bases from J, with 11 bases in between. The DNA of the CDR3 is TGCGCCAGCAGCCCAAGTTTAACCTCTGGAAACACCATATATTTT. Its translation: CASSPSLTSGNTIYF.

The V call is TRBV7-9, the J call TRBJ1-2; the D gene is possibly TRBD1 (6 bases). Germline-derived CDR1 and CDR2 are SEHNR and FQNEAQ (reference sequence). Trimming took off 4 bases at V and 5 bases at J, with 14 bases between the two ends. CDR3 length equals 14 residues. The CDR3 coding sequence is TGTGCCAGCAGCTCCGGGCAGGGGCGGTATGGCTACACCTTC. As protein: CASSSGQGRYGYTF. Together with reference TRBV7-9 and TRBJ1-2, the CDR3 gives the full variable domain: DTGVSQNPRHKITKRGQNVTFRCDPISEHNRLYWYRQTLGQGPEFLTYFQNEAQLEKSRLLSDRFSAERPKGSFSTLEIQRTEQGDSAMYLCASSSGQGRYGYTFGSGTRLTVV.